This entry lists 9 T cell receptor beta chains sequenced from one sample in a study of vaccination and CD4 T cells after COVID-19. CD4+ T cells that had been cultured provided DNA sequenced with the Oncomine TCR Beta short-read assay. Each CDR3 protein is one row after TCRdb ran MiXCR on the PCR reads. Counted here are over 20,000 distinct CDR3 sequences, around 65% occurring once; the ten biggest clones make up about 5%. The treatment was: roughly 10-day PBMC culture with coronavirus spike peptide pools or control peptides (ViraFEST assay). Antigen specificity for these receptors is unknown. Sequencing was carried out using CD4+ T cells from blood, cultured in vitro. These receptors were obtained from a human donor who had recovered from COVID-19.

The chain combines TRBV20-1 with TRBJ1-3; possible D gene TRBD1, 6 bases. The CDR3 consists of 16 residues. The germline CDR1 and CDR2 sequences are DFQATT and SNEGSKA (reference sequence). With 1 base removed from V and 0 bases from J, the gap between germline ends came to 13 bases. For the CDR3, the DNA is TGCAGTGCTAGAGCTGGACAGTTTCACTCTGGAAACACCATATATTTT. Amino acid sequence: CSARAGQFHSGNTIYF.

The chain employs TRBV20-1 and TRBJ1-1; 8 nucleotides align to TRBD1. Germline V lookup: CDR1 DFQATT, CDR2 SNEGSKA (reference sequence). The length of the CDR3 is 16 residues. V lost 0 bases and J lost 4; bases outside the gene matches: 10. CDR3 in amino acids: CSARDRQGALFTEAFF. The CDR3 nucleotides read TGCAGTGCTAGAGATCGCCAGGGGGCCCTATTCACTGAAGCTTTCTTT.

V is TRBV7-8 and J is TRBJ1-4; 10 positions agree with TRBD1. This CDR3 is 15 amino acids long. Germline lookup yields CDR1 SGHVS and CDR2 FQNEAQ. The V gene end was trimmed by 6 bases and the J gene end by 8 bases; junction bases not matched to a gene: 9. The CDR3 sequence is CASSWARDRGEKLFF. The CDR3 DNA is TGTGCCAGCAGTTGGGCCCGGGACAGGGGAGAAAAACTGTTTTTT.

This chain joins TRBV7-2 and TRBJ2-3, with D tentatively TRBD2 (6 bases). The CDR3 is 14 amino acids. Germline CDR1 and CDR2: SGHTA and FQGNSA. V was trimmed by 1 base and J by 6 bases, leaving 11 bases between them. CDR3 region: CASSLVGRGDTQYF. The CDR3, as DNA: TGTGCCAGCAGCTTAGTCGGGAGAGGGGATACGCAGTATTTT.

The genes are TRBV28 and TRBJ1-1, with TRBD1 as a possible D gene (6 bases). V was clipped by 2 bases and J by 1 base, with 11 bases between them. The CDR3 runs to 15 residues. Germline CDR1 and CDR2: MDHEN and SYDVKM. The chain's CDR3 is CASSLLTGANTEAFF. The DNA of the CDR3 is TGTGCCAGCAGTTTACTGACAGGAGCGAACACTGAAGCTTTCTTT.

This chain joins TRBV28 and TRBJ1-1; 9 nucleotides match TRBD1. The CDR3 runs to 12 residues. V lost 10 bases, J lost 4 bases, and 4 bases stayed unmatched. The germline V gene has CDR1 MDHEN and CDR2 SYDVKM. The CDR3 DNA sequence: TGTGCCACCTACAGGGGGCGCACTGAAGCTTTCTTT. This codes for CATYRGRTEAFF.

This clonotype occurred a few times. The V gene is TRBV6-1, the J gene TRBJ2-2, with unresolved D. This CDR3 has 15 amino acids. Trimming cost V 6 bases and J 2 bases, with 13 bases left between them. Germline V lookup: CDR1 MNHNS, CDR2 SASEGT. CDR3: CASSLVGPNTGELFF. The CDR3 nucleotides read TGTGCCAGCAGCCTCGTAGGGCCCAACACCGGGGAGCTGTTTTTT.

The chain employs TRBV7-2 and TRBJ2-5; no clear D gene. Looked up from germline, CDR1 is SGHTA and CDR2 is FQGNSA. CDR3 length equals 13 residues. V lost 3 bases to trimming and J lost 5 bases, with 10 bases between them. As DNA, the CDR3 is TGTGCCAGCAGCTTTCAGTTCGGGGAGACCCAGTACTTC. Amino acids: CASSFQFGETQYF.

This clonotype was recorded a few times. CDR3: CSPVRDTEAFF. The CDR3 nucleotides are TGCAGTCCGGTTAGGGACACTGAAGCTTTCTTT. The chain recombines TRBV20-1 with TRBJ1-1; D ambiguous. This CDR3 is built from 11 residues. Trimming stripped 8 bases from V and 3 bases from J, with 10 bases between. In germline, CDR1 is DFQATT, CDR2 SNEGSKA (reference sequence).